The 16 T cell receptor beta chains listed next were all sequenced from one sample in a study of T cells after yellow fever vaccination. Using its own MiXCR run on the 5' RACE reads, TCRdb lists one record per CDR3 protein. This table has 250,000 or so distinct CDR3 sequences, approximately 3.6% appearing once. This specimen consisted of PBMCs, obtained 15 days after the yellow fever booster vaccination. Every receptor here comes from a man between 18 and 35 years old who received the YFV17D yellow fever vaccine.

This clonotype appeared a few times. This sequence joins TRBV6-5 and TRBJ1-2; a possible D gene is TRBD1 (6 bases). Germline assignment: CDR1 MNHEY and CDR2 SVGAGI. CDR3 length: 15 residues. Between the trimmed V and J ends, which lost 4 bases and 5 bases, there was a span of 17 bases. The CDR3 loop is CASSFFERGSYGYTF. The CDR3 DNA sequence: TGTGCCAGCAGTTTCTTCGAGAGGGGGAGTTATGGCTACACCTTC.

This clonotype was recorded many times. The J gene is TRBJ1-2, the V gene TRBV12-3 or TRBV12-4; D ambiguous. The CDR3 covers 14 residues. V was pared by 6 bases and J by 1 base, with 12 bases between. Written as DNA, the CDR3 is TGTGCCAGCAGCCTCCATCAGAATAACTATGGCTACACCTTC. The encoded protein is CASSLHQNNYGYTF.

The sample holds many counts of this clonotype. This chain uses TRBV7-2 with TRBJ2-2; unclear D gene. CDR3 length: 17 residues. Trimming pared 6 bases from V and 6 bases from J, leaving 23 bases between. The germline gives CDR1 SGHTA, CDR2 FQGNSA. The CDR3: CASSPSPAAVWAGELFF. Here the CDR3 DNA reads TGTGCCAGCAGTCCAAGTCCGGCGGCGGTGTGGGCCGGGGAGCTGTTTTTT.

This clonotype was counted at least ten times. V gene TRBV7-8 combines with J gene TRBJ2-5, with 7 positions matching TRBD2. Germline V CDR1 and CDR2: SGHVS, FQNEAQ. Losses at the gene ends were 5 bases for V and 7 bases for J; bases not matched to a gene: 1. This CDR3 has 11 residues. The CDR3 here is CASSPGGTQYF. The DNA for the CDR3 is TGTGCCAGCAGCCCGGGGGGGACCCAGTACTTC.

This clonotype was counted many times. V gene TRBV15 combines with J gene TRBJ2-3; unclear D gene. CDR3 size: 14 residues. Trimming cost V 3 bases and J 1 base, with 8 bases left between them. Germline lookup yields CDR1 LNHNV and CDR2 YYDKDF (reference sequence). The CDR3 here is CATSSDLGTDTQYF. The CDR3 nucleotides are TGTGCCACCAGCAGTGACCTGGGCACAGATACGCAGTATTTT.

This clonotype was detected many times. In DNA, the CDR3 is TGCGCCAGTCAAATCGTAGGACTCCGGGACAGGGTTCATCAGCCCCAGCATTTT. Translated: CASQIVGLRDRVHQPQHF. The chain couples TRBV23-1 to TRBJ1-5, with 9 bases aligning to TRBD1. TRBV23-1 is identified as an open reading frame with a role that is uncertain. CDR3 length: 18 amino acids. V dropped 9 bases and J dropped 5; count of bases not matched to a gene: 20.

This clonotype was detected many times. This chain links TRBV5-5 with TRBJ1-6; D might be TRBD1 (6 bases). The CDR3 sequence is 14 residues long. The V gene lost 2 bases and the J gene lost 10 bases, with 13 bases spanning the gap. Germline lookup yields CDR1 SGHKS and CDR2 YYEKEE (reference sequence). The CDR3 here is CASSLSRGESPLHF. The DNA for the CDR3 is TGTGCCAGCAGCTTATCCAGGGGTGAGTCACCCCTCCACTTT.

In this sample, this clonotype turned up many times. The genes are TRBV4-1 and TRBJ2-7; D unresolved. The CDR3 has 13 residues. Germline V gene lookup returns CDR1 MGHRA and CDR2 YSYEKL. Trimming took 1 base from V and 6 from J, leaving 10 bases between them. The CDR3 is CASSQVPGFEQYF. CDR3 nucleotides: TGCGCCAGCAGCCAAGTGCCCGGGTTCGAGCAGTACTTC.

In its sample, this clonotype was seen many times. The genes are TRBV6-2 or TRBV6-3 and TRBJ2-5, with D perhaps TRBD2 (7 bases). This CDR3 spans 17 amino acids. From germline, CDR1 is MNHEY and CDR2 SVGEGT. V was cut by 0 bases and J by 2 bases, with 16 bases left in between. Here the CDR3 DNA reads TGTGCCAGCAGTTACTCGATTTGGAGGGGGGGACAAGAGACCCAGTACTTC. This gives the protein CASSYSIWRGGQETQYF.

This clonotype was observed at least ten times. The chain uses TRBV7-2 and TRBJ1-2; D not resolved. The CDR3 length is 13 residues. Deletions cut 3 bases from V and 5 bases from J, with 10 bases between. Germline V gene lookup returns CDR1 SGHTA and CDR2 FQGNSA. This CDR3 reads CASSFTAGYGYTF. The CDR3 bases are TGTGCCAGCAGCTTTACCGCGGGATATGGCTACACCTTC.

In this sample, this clonotype turned up many times. The chain employs TRBV19 and TRBJ1-1; perhaps TRBD1 as D (5 bases). The V end lost 6 bases, the J end lost 3 bases, and 11 bases lay between the germline ends. The germline gives CDR1 LNHDA, CDR2 SQIVND (reference sequence). This CDR3 has 13 residues. CDR3 protein: CASSQGAYTEAFF. The CDR3 nucleotides read TGTGCCAGTAGCCAGGGTGCTTACACTGAAGCTTTCTTT.

This clonotype was seen repeatedly, ten times or more. The V and J genes are TRBV4-1 and TRBJ2-5, with D perhaps TRBD2 (5 bases). The ends were cut back, 0 bases at V and 10 bases at J, with 15 bases in the middle. The germline V gene has CDR1 MGHRA and CDR2 YSYEKL. The CDR3 runs to 14 residues. CDR3: CASSQDSKIGVQYF. For the CDR3, the DNA is TGCGCCAGCAGCCAAGATTCGAAGATCGGGGTCCAGTACTTC.

This clonotype has a count of ten or more. The chain employs TRBV5-1 and TRBJ2-7; TRBD1 matches 10 bases. Germline loops: CDR1 SGHRS, CDR2 YFSETQ. V shed 2 bases, J shed 5 bases, and the junction held 10 bases outside the gene matches. This CDR3 comprises 16 residues. The CDR3 bases are TGCGCCAGCAGCTTTCGCCGGGGACAGGGGACTCACGAGCAGTACTTC. Amino acid sequence: CASSFRRGQGTHEQYF.

This clonotype was counted ten times or more. V usage is TRBV7-8 and J usage is TRBJ1-5; D is unresolved. V was clipped by 2 bases and J by 5 bases, with 13 bases between them. The CDR3 has 15 amino acids. Germline values: CDR1 SGHVS, CDR2 FQNEAQ. In nucleotides, the CDR3 is TGTGCCAGCAGCTTAAGATCTGGGGTGTATCAGCCCCAGCATTTT. It is translated as CASSLRSGVYQPQHF.

In this sample, this clonotype turned up many times. CDR3 nucleotide sequence: TGTGCCAGCTCACCAAACGTGGGGGCGGACACTGAAGCTTTCTTT. This codes for CASSPNVGADTEAFF. This sequence joins TRBV18 and TRBJ1-1; perhaps TRBD1 as D (6 bases). Deletions cut 2 bases from V and 3 bases from J, with 13 bases between. Germline V lookup: CDR1 KGHSH, CDR2 LQKENI. The CDR3 is 15 amino acids. Full variable domain (remainder filled in from reference TRBV18 and TRBJ1-1): NAGVMQNPRHLVRRRGQEARLRCSPMKGHSHVYWYRQLPEEGLKFMVYLQKENIIDESGMPKERFSAEFPKEGPSILRIQQVVRGDSAAYFCASSPNVGADTEAFFGQGTRLTVV.

As for this clonotype: This clone may be a read error of a much larger clone one base away. V usage is TRBV12-3 or TRBV12-4 and J usage is TRBJ1-1, with TRBD1 matching over 7 bases. Losses at the gene ends were 5 bases for V and 0 bases for J; bases not matched to a gene: 3. This CDR3 comprises 14 residues. Written as DNA, the CDR3 is TGTGCCAGCAGTCATACAGGGGTGAACACTGAAGCTTTCTTT. As protein: CASSHTGVNTEAFF.